This T cell receptor (beta chain) emerged from a study of T cell responses to AZD1222 COVID-19 vaccine. Some clones are missing from TCRdb's copy, which holds only in-frame ones; the method was immunoSEQ multiplex PCR. The data contain more than 150,000 clones, about 87% of them singletons. This clone appeared a few times. Antigen specificity is unknown. The sample carries other DNA sequences with the same CDR3. Trimming removed 5 bases from V and 1 base from J, with 8 bases in between. The CDR3 consists of 13 residues. Germline V gives CDR1 SGHTA, CDR2 FQGTGA. Study-wide points: At baseline, seropositivity was found in only six or seven AZD1222 recipients.

Sequencing was performed on peripheral blood, taken on day 0 of AZD1222 vaccination. This clonotype was obtained from an adult in good health. The chain combines TRBV7-3 with TRBJ1-1, with a weak D call TRBD1 (6 bases). CDR3 protein: CASSLQGNTEAFF. CDR3 DNA sequence: TGTGCCAGCAGCCTACAGGGGAACACTGAAGCTTTCTTT.